Below, 20 T cell receptor beta chains from the same sample are listed, as sequenced in a study of blood T cells in healthy people across ages. A J-beta primer mix and a sample-barcoded 5' primer were used in a second PCR of about 7 to 12 cycles. Via MiXCR, TCRdb re-called the 5' RACE reads, giving one row per CDR3 protein. The profile shows about a million distinct CDR3 sequences, 40% to 60% of them singletons. Sequences were obtained from blood. The source is a man in his thirties or forties in good health.

The rearrangement links TRBV12-3 or TRBV12-4 to TRBJ2-2; 9 nucleotides line up with TRBD2. There are 16 residues in the CDR3. Trimming took 3 bases from V and 1 from J; bases not matched to a gene: 3. CDR3 sequence reads: CASSFLAGKNTGELFF. CDR3 DNA sequence: TGTGCCAGCAGTTTTCTAGCGGGGAAGAACACCGGGGAGCTGTTTTTT.

V and J are TRBV7-9 and TRBJ2-7; D may be TRBD1 (6 bases). The CDR3 consists of 15 residues. V lost 2 bases and J 1 base, leaving 12 bases between the germline ends. Germline V lookup: CDR1 SEHNR, CDR2 FQNEAQ (reference sequence). As DNA, the CDR3 is TGTGCCAGCAGCTTATTAGGGACATTTTCCTACGAGCAGTACTTC. Its translation is CASSLLGTFSYEQYF.

V is TRBV10-3 and J is TRBJ2-1, with 9 bases matching TRBD1. The ends lost 3 bases at V and 8 bases at J; junction bases unmatched: 11. Germline V lookup: CDR1 ENHRY, CDR2 SYGVKD. This CDR3 spans 16 amino acids. CDR3 sequence (DNA): TGTGCCATCAGTGAAACCGGGACAGGGATTATCGATGAGCAGTTCTTC. Its protein product is CAISETGTGIIDEQFF.

This chain uses TRBV7-9 with TRBJ1-2; possibly TRBD1 for D (6 bases). The V gene lost 4 bases and the J gene lost 4 bases, with 13 bases spanning the gap. This CDR3 has 14 amino acids. The germline V gene has CDR1 SEHNR and CDR2 FQNEAQ (reference sequence). In DNA form, the CDR3 reads TGTGCCAGCAGCTCAAGGACAGCGATCTATGGCTACACCTTC. Protein: CASSSRTAIYGYTF.

V gene TRBV12-3 or TRBV12-4 combines with J gene TRBJ2-7, with 8 bases matching TRBD2. The CDR3 totals 15 residues. The V and J ends lost 2 bases and 2 bases, in that order; junction bases with no gene match: 5. CDR3 amino acids: CASSLPGGGAYEQYF. The CDR3 bases are TGTGCCAGCAGTTTACCCGGGGGGGGAGCCTACGAGCAGTACTTC.

This clonotype was picked up a small number of times. V is TRBV5-6 and J is TRBJ1-1; D is perhaps TRBD1 (6 bases). The CDR3 is 14 residues long. V was shortened by 3 bases and J by 1 base, with 10 bases between the two germline ends. CDR1 and CDR2 (germline): SGHDT, YYEEEE. The CDR3 region has the DNA TGTGCCAGCAGCTGGGGGCGGGGGAACACTGAAGCTTTCTTT. This codes for CASSWGRGNTEAFF.

This clonotype was observed a few times. The chain couples TRBV3-1 to TRBJ1-1, with 7 bases identical to TRBD1. The V and J ends lost 3 bases and 6 bases, in that order; junction bases with no gene match: 10. Germline loops: CDR1 LGHDT, CDR2 YNNKEL (reference sequence). The length of the CDR3 is 15 residues. In DNA form, the CDR3 reads TGTGCCAGCAGCCAGAGAGGGGGCAGAGACGCTGAAGCTTTCTTT. Protein sequence: CASSQRGGRDAEAFF.

This clonotype was observed a single time. This CDR3 reads CASRQEAGATEAFF. CDR3 nucleotides: TGTGCCAGCAGGCAGGAAGCAGGGGCGACTGAAGCTTTCTTT. The genes are TRBV6-5 and TRBJ1-1; D may be TRBD1 (6 bases). The germline CDR1 and CDR2 sequences are MNHEY and SVGAGI. The CDR3 is made up of 14 amino acids. V lost 6 bases and J lost 5, with 16 bases in between.

This chain uses TRBV4-2 with TRBJ1-2, with 7 bases matching TRBD1. The germline V gene has CDR1 LGHNA and CDR2 YNFKEQ. The CDR3 extends over 16 amino acids. The ends lost 1 base at V and 5 bases at J; junction bases unmatched: 10. CDR3 loop: CASSQGTGVPEYGYTF. The CDR3 bases are TGTGCCAGCAGCCAAGGTACAGGGGTACCGGAGTATGGCTACACCTTC.

V is TRBV6-5 and J is TRBJ1-1; 7 bases match TRBD1. CDR3 length: 16 residues. The V and J ends lost 4 bases and 0 bases, in that order; junction bases with no gene match: 8. Germline-derived CDR1 and CDR2 are MNHEY and SVGAGI. In nucleotides, the CDR3 is TGTGCCAGCAGTTCCGAACAGGGGCGGATGAACACTGAAGCTTTCTTT. It codes for CASSSEQGRMNTEAFF.

This rearrangement joins TRBV30 to TRBJ1-1; perhaps TRBD1 as D (5 bases). There are 15 residues in the CDR3. Germline loops: CDR1 GTSNPN, CDR2 SVGIG (reference sequence). Trimming removed 3 bases from V and 3 bases from J, with 17 bases in between. The CDR3 DNA is TGTGCCTGGAGCGCGCCCCAGGGAGGCGACACTGAAGCTTTCTTT. Its translation: CAWSAPQGGDTEAFF.

This clonotype was seen a few times. CDR3 DNA: TGTGCCAGCAGCTTAGCGACAAAAGCTTACGAGCAGTACTTC. It encodes CASSLATKAYEQYF. This sequence joins TRBV7-2 and TRBJ2-7, with D uncertain. This CDR3 region has 14 residues. V lost 0 bases and J lost 4, with 10 bases in between. The germline gives CDR1 SGHTA, CDR2 FQGNSA.

A single count supports this clonotype. The chain carries TRBV29-1 and TRBJ2-1; TRBD1 matches at 9 bases. With 4 bases clipped from V and 4 bases from J, the junction kept 8 bases outside the gene matches. Per germline, CDR1 SQVTM and CDR2 ANQGSEA. There are 15 residues in the CDR3. DNA for the CDR3: TGCAGCGTTGTCGGGACAGGGTCCCTTTACAATGAGCAGTTCTTC. Protein: CSVVGTGSLYNEQFF.

The chain has TRBV3-1 and TRBJ1-2; 11 positions agree with TRBD1. Germline V lookup: CDR1 LGHDT, CDR2 YNNKEL (reference sequence). This CDR3 has 13 amino acids. J lost 7 bases, V lost 6 bases, and 4 bases had no gene match. For the CDR3, the DNA is TGTGCCAGCAGTCGGGACAGGGGGGCTGGCTACACCTTC. Translating it yields CASSRDRGAGYTF.

The V call is TRBV25-1, the J call TRBJ1-5, with D unresolved. V lost 9 bases to trimming and J lost 0 bases, with 12 bases between them. In germline, CDR1 is MGHDK, CDR2 SYGVNS. The CDR3 has 14 amino acids. CDR3 region: CASQVEYSNQPQHF. The CDR3 DNA is TGTGCCAGTCAGGTGGAGTATAGCAATCAGCCCCAGCATTTT.

This chain connects TRBV3-1 to TRBJ1-6; no clear D gene. The CDR3 has 15 amino acids. Germline-derived CDR1 and CDR2 are LGHDT and YNNKEL (reference sequence). The V and J ends lost 0 bases and 10 bases respectively, with 13 bases between them. In DNA, the CDR3 is TGTGCCAGCAGCCAAGATCCAGGCTCGCGGTCACCCCTCCACTTT. Translation gives CASSQDPGSRSPLHF.

A few counts support this clonotype. The rearrangement uses TRBV5-1 and TRBJ2-5; D gene ambiguous. Matching the DNA end better, TRBJ2-7 makes the J call doubtful. This CDR3 is 15 amino acids long. The V gene's germline CDR1 is SGHRS and CDR2 YFSETQ. CDR3 coding DNA: TGCGCCAGCAGCTTTTCCCCCGTAAGGCGTTCCGAGCAGTACTTC. Translated, it gives CASSFSPVRRSEQYF.

The table lists this clonotype with a few counts. The chain employs TRBV12-3 or TRBV12-4 and TRBJ2-5; 11 bases match TRBD2. Trimming took 5 bases from V and 4 from J; bases not matched to a gene: 9. This CDR3 region has 16 residues. The CDR3 coding sequence is TGTGCCAGCAGTGCCCCTAGCGGGGGGACCTCAGAGACCCAGTACTTC. It encodes CASSAPSGGTSETQYF.

The chain has TRBV9 and TRBJ2-7; D might be TRBD1 (6 bases). The CDR3 length is 15 residues. V lost 0 bases, J lost 6 bases, and 16 bases lay in between. CDR1 is SGDLS and CDR2 is YYNGEE in the germline V gene. The CDR3 here is CASSVGGGINCEQYF. Here the CDR3 DNA reads TGTGCCAGCAGCGTAGGTGGGGGCATTAACTGCGAGCAGTACTTC.

This clonotype was detected only a few times. The chain employs TRBV27 and TRBJ1-4, with 8 bases that match TRBD1. Germline V gene data show CDR1 as MNHEY and CDR2 as SMNVEV (reference sequence). J was trimmed by 8 bases and V by 2 bases; bases with no gene match: 4. The CDR3 contains 14 residues. CDR3 amino acids: CASSLVGQGEKLFF. The CDR3 DNA sequence: TGTGCCAGCAGTTTAGTCGGACAGGGAGAAAAACTGTTTTTT.